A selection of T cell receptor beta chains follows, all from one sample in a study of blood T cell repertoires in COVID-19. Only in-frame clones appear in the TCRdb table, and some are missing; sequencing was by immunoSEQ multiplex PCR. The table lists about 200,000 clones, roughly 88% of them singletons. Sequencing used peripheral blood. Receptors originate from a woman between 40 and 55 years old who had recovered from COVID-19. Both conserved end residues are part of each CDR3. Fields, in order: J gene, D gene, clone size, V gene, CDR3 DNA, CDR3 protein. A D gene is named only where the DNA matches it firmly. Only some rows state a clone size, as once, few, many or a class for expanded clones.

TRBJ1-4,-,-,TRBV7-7,TGTGCCAGCAGCCACAGGGCTAATGAAAAACTGTTTTTT,CASSHRANEKLFF
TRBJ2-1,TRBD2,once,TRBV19,TGTGCCAGTAGTAATAGCGGGAGGGCCTTGGTCTTGAGGTCCTACAATGAGCAGTTCTTC,CASSNSGRALVLRSYNEQFF
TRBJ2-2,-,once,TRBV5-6,TGTGCCAGCAGCTTGGGGCCCGGGGAGCTGTTTTTT,CASSLGPGELFF
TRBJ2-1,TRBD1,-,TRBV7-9,TGTGCCAGCAGCTTACCCTCCGGGACAGGGGGCAATGAGCAGTTCTTC,CASSLPSGTGGNEQFF
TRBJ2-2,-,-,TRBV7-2,TGTGCCAGCAGCTTAGAGTCAAACCCCGGGGGGGAGCTGTTTTTT,CASSLESNPGGELFF
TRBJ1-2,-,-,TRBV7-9,TGTGCCAGCAGCTTAGTGGGGCGAGGCCTAGACGGCTACACCTTC,CASSLVGRGLDGYTF
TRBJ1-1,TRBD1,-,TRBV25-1,TGTGCCAGCAGTGATTCCGGGACAGGGGCCACTGAAGCTTTCTTT,CASSDSGTGATEAFF
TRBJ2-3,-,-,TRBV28,TGTGCCAGCAGTTCCCCGCCAGGTCGGGAAGATACGCAGTATTTT,CASSSPPGREDTQYF
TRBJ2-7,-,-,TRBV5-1,TGCGCCAGCAGCTTGGGCTGGGACACAAGCTACGAGCAGTACTTC,CASSLGWDTSYEQYF
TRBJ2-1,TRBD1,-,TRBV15,TGTGCCACCAGCGGATGGGGACAGGGTAGGAATGAGCAGTTCTTC,CATSGWGQGRNEQFF
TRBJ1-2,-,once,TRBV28,TGTGCCAGCAGTTCTCCGGCCGGAGCCTATGGCTACACCTTC,CASSSPAGAYGYTF
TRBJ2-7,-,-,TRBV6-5,TGTGCCAGCAGTCTCGGACACTACGAGCAGTACTTC,CASSLGHYEQYF
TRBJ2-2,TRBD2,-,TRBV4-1,TGCGCCAGCAGCCAAGAGGGAAGCGGGAGGGTCGCGAACACCGGGGAGCTGTTTTTT,CASSQEGSGRVANTGELFF
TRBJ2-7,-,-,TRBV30,TGTGCCTGGACTAGTTCCCACGAGCAGTACTTC,CAWTSSHEQYF
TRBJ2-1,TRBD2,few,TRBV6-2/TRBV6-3,TGTGCCAGCAGTTACGTTAGCGGGAATGAGCAGTTCTTC,CASSYVSGNEQFF
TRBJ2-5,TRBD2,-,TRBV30,TGTGCCTGGAGTGTACTGCGGGGAGGGGAAGAGACCCAGTACTTC,CAWSVLRGGEETQYF
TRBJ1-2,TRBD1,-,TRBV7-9,TGTGCCAGCAGCCCGGACAGGGCCACCTATGGCTACACCTTC,CASSPDRATYGYTF
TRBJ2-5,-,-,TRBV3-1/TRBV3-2,TGTGCCAGCAGCCAAGCGAACGGCCAAGAGACCCAGTACTTC,CASSQANGQETQYF